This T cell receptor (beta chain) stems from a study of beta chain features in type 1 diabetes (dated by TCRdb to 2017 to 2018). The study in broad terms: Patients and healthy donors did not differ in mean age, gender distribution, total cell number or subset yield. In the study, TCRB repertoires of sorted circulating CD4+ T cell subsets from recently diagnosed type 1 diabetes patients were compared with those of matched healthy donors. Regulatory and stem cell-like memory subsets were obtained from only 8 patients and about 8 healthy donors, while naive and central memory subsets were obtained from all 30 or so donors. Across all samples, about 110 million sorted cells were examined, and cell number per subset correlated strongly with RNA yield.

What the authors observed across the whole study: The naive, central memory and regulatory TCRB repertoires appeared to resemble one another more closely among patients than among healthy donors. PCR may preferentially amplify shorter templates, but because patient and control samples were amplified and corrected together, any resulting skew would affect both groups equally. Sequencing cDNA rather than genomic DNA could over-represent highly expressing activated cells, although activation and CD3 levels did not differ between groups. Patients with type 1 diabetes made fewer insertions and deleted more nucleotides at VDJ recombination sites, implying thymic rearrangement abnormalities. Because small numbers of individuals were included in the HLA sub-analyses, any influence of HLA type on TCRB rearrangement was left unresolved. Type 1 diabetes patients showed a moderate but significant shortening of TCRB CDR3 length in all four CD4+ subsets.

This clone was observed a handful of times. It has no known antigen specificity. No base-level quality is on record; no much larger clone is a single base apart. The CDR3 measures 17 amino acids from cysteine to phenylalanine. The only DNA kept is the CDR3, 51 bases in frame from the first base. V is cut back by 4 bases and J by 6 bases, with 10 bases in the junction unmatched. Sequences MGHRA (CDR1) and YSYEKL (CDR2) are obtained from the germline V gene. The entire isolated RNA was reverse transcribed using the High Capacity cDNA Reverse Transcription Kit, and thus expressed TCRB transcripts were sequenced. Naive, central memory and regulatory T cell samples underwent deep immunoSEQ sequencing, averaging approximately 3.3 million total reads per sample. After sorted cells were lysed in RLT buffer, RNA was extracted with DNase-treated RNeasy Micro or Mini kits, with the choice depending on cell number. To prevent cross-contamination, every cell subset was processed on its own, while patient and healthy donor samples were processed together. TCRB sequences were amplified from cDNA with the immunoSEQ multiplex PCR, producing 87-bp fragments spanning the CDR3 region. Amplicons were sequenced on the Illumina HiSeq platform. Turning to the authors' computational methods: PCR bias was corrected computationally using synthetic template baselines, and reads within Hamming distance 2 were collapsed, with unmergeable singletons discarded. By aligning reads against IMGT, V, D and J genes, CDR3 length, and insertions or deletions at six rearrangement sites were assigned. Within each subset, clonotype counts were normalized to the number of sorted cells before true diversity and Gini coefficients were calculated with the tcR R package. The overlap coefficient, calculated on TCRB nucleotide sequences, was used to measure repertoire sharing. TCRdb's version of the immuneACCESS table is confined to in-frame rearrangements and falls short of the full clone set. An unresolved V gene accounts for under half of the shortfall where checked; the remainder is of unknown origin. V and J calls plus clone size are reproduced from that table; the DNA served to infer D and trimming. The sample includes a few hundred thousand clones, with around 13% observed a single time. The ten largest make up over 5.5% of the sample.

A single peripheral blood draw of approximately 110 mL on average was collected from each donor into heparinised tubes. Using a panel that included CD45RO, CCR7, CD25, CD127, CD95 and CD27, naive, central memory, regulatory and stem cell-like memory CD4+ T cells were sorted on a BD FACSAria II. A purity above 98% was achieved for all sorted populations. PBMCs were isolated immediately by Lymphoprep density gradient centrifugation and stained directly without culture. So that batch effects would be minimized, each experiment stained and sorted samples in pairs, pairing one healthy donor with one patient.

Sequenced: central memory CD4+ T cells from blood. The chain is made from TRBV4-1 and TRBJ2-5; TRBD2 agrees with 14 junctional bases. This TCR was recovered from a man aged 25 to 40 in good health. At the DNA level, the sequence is TGCGCCAGCAGCCCGTCCGGGACTAGCGGGAGATCGAAGACCCAGTACTTC. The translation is CASSPSGTSGRSKTQYF.